One sample yielded the 8 T cell receptor beta chains listed below, sequenced in a study of cytomegalovirus exposure and HLA in healthy donors. Libraries were prepared by immunoSEQ multiplex PCR; TCRdb keeps only in-frame clonotypes and omits some of them. Among about 220,000 clones listed, 75% to 95% were seen once. Sequencing was carried out using PBMCs. The source of these receptors is a woman aged 18-29 years in good health and CMV-seronegative.

This clone has just one count. This chain connects TRBV28 to TRBJ1-1; 9 nucleotides align to TRBD1. Germline trimming cut 6 bases from V and 6 bases from J; bases unmatched to any gene: 2. The germline V gene has CDR1 MDHEN and CDR2 SYDVKM. This CDR3 is 12 amino acids long. The CDR3 reads CASRWTGAEAFF. DNA for the CDR3: TGTGCCAGCAGATGGACAGGGGCTGAAGCTTTCTTT.

This rearrangement joins TRBV27 to TRBJ1-2; possible D gene TRBD1, 6 bases. Germline CDR1 and CDR2: MNHEY and SMNVEV (reference sequence). This CDR3 is built from 13 residues. The V and J ends lost 2 bases and 8 bases respectively, with 12 bases between them. CDR3 in DNA: TGTGCCAGCAGTTTAGGGGCAGGGGTAGGCTACACCTTC. Translated: CASSLGAGVGYTF.

The V and J genes are TRBV29-1 and TRBJ1-2, with D unresolved. The CDR3 consists of 11 residues. Trimming removed 5 bases from V and 5 bases from J, with 9 bases in between. The V gene's germline CDR1 is SQVTM and CDR2 ANQGSEA. The CDR3 DNA reads as TGCAGCGTTCTCGAGAATTATGGCTACACCTTC. Its translation is CSVLENYGYTF.

About this clone itself: This may stem from a read error, because a much larger clone lies one nucleotide away. This specimen includes other DNA sequences encoding the same CDR3. The chain recombines TRBV5-1 with TRBJ1-3; 7 bases match TRBD1. CDR3 length equals 15 residues. V lost 0 bases and J lost 1; bases outside the gene matches: 1. Per the germline V gene, CDR1 is SGHRS and CDR2 is YFSETQ. CDR3 sequence reads: CASSLVQGSGNTIYF. In DNA, the CDR3 is TGCGCCAGCAGCTTGGTACAGGGGTCTGGAAACACCATATATTTT.

V usage is TRBV7-3 and J usage is TRBJ2-7; the match to TRBD2 covers 7 bases. This CDR3 is 15 amino acids long. CDR1 and CDR2 from the germline V gene are SGHTA and FQGTGA. V dropped 3 bases and J dropped 2; count of bases not matched to a gene: 7. CDR3 in amino acids: CASSFGLGSPYEQYF. The CDR3 nucleotides read TGTGCCAGCAGCTTTGGACTAGGATCGCCCTACGAGCAGTACTTC.

The rearrangement uses TRBV6-1 and TRBJ1-2; 10 nucleotides agree with TRBD1. CDR3 length: 14 amino acids. Germline lookup yields CDR1 MNHNS and CDR2 SASEGT. The junction had 3 bases not matched to a gene; V was cut back by 3 bases and J by 5 bases. The CDR3 DNA reads TGTGCCAGCAGTGAGGGACAGGGGAGGTATGGCTACACCTTC. Protein sequence: CASSEGQGRYGYTF.

This chain connects TRBV11-2 to TRBJ1-2, with 7 bases fitting TRBD1. CDR1 and CDR2 from the germline V gene are SGHAT and FQNNGV. The trim removed 6 bases at V and 3 bases at J, leaving 4 bases unmatched. The CDR3 runs to 13 residues. The CDR3 region has the DNA TGTGCCAGCAGTCGGGACAGCTACTATGGCTACACCTTC. Translated: CASSRDSYYGYTF.

By share of the sample, this clone is medium-sized. The gene calls are TRBV6-5 and TRBJ1-2; 7 bases match TRBD1. This CDR3 is built from 16 residues. Germline CDR1 reads MNHEY; CDR2 reads SVGAGI. V lost 0 bases to trimming and J lost 4 bases; unmatched junction nucleotides: 8. The CDR3 coding sequence is TGTGCCAGCAGTTACTCTCCCCGACAGGGTAGCTATGGCTACACCTTC. Translating it yields CASSYSPRQGSYGYTF.